This T cell receptor (beta chain) derives from a study of Graves' ophthalmopathy and Graves' hyperthyroidism. This clonotype appeared many times. Its antigen is undetermined. The sequenced template was RNA, covering the TCR beta CDR3 region. HTBI-primed first-round RT-PCR preceded second-round multiplex PCR. TCRdb called the multiplex PCR reads again in MiXCR, with one record for every CDR3 protein. In the table there are 600,000 to 650,000 distinct CDR3 sequences, roughly 20% of which are singletons. Between the trimmed V and J ends, which lost 6 bases and 2 bases, there was a span of 13 bases. The CDR3 is made up of 13 amino acids. Germline V gene lookup returns CDR1 DFQATT and CDR2 SNEGSKA (reference sequence). Each hyperthyroidism patient was newly diagnosed, with under 2 months' duration, and aged 18 to 65. Study results and caveats: In predicting ophthalmopathy progression, the model reached around 65% sensitivity and roughly 74% specificity. Distinction of ophthalmopathy from stable hyperthyroidism by a 13-signature model reached approximately 88% sensitivity and 81.08% specificity.

The receptor comes from a woman aged 18-29 years with stable Graves' hyperthyroidism. Some clones in this sample may be carry-over from other donors' samples. The gene calls are TRBV20-1 and TRBJ2-5; D might be TRBD1 or TRBD2, each matching 6 bases. The specimen sequenced was peripheral blood. The CDR3 DNA is TGCAGTGCCCCGAGGGGGGTTCAAGAGACCCAGTACTTC. Translated: CSAPRGVQETQYF.